Each of the 8 T cell receptor beta chains below was sequenced from the same sample in a study of early T cells in non-severe SARS-CoV-2 infection. MiXCR, run by TCRdb on the 5' RACE reads, gives a single entry per CDR3 protein. The table includes 50,000 to 55,000 distinct CDR3 sequences, roughly 10% detected once. Sample: whole blood. Source of these receptors: an adult who was a healthcare worker with PCR-confirmed SARS-CoV-2 infection or an uninfected control (not recorded which).

This clonotype was detected only a few times. J is TRBJ1-1 and V is TRBV6-5; 7 bases map to TRBD1. The J segment lost 10 bases and the V segment lost 2 bases, leaving 10 bases of the junction unmatched. The CDR3 is 14 amino acids. CDR1 is MNHEY, CDR2 SVGAGI, per germline. The CDR3 is CASSYGEVDRRAFF. The CDR3 bases are TGTGCCAGCAGTTACGGAGAGGTGGACAGGAGAGCTTTCTTT.

Comments on this clonotype: A much larger clone lies one base from this, so it may be a read error. The genes are TRBV12-3 or TRBV12-4 and TRBJ2-3; a possible D gene is TRBD1 (5 bases). The CDR3 is made up of 16 amino acids. DNA for the CDR3: TGTGTCAGCATGGTCGACAGCATTTCTAGCACAGATACGCAGTATTTT. Protein product: CVSMVDSISSTDTQYF.

This clonotype was seen at least ten times. The V and J genes are TRBV20-1 and TRBJ1-1, with D possibly being TRBD1 (5 bases). With 6 bases removed from V and 11 bases from J, the gap between germline ends came to 16 bases. CDR1 and CDR2 (germline): DFQATT, SNEGSKA (reference sequence). This CDR3 comprises 11 residues. The CDR3 loop reads CSAKRGERAFF. For the CDR3, the DNA is TGCAGTGCCAAACGGGGGGAGCGGGCTTTCTTT.

This clonotype was recorded many times. V is TRBV7-2 and J is TRBJ2-1, with D unclear. The germline V gene encodes CDR1 SGHTA and CDR2 FQGNSA. The CDR3 extends over 15 amino acids. Trimming took 1 base from V and 3 from J, leaving 10 bases between them. The CDR3 bases are TGTGCCAGCAGCTTAGGGGAAGCTCTCTACAATGAGCAGTTCTTC. It codes for CASSLGEALYNEQFF.

There are a few counts of this clonotype. The chain employs TRBV29-1 and TRBJ2-7, with D perhaps given as TRBD1 or TRBD2 (5 bases each). V was cut by 0 bases and J by 8 bases, with 17 bases left in between. Germline-derived CDR1 and CDR2 are SQVTM and ANQGSEA. The CDR3 totals 14 residues. Here the CDR3 reads CSVEDLGTPAQQYF. CDR3 bases: TGCAGCGTTGAAGATTTGGGGACGCCAGCTCAGCAGTACTTC.

The CDR3 DNA follows: TGTGCCAGCAGGCCACAGGGGGCGAATGAGCAGTTCTTC. It translates to CASRPQGANEQFF. J is TRBJ2-1 and V is TRBV6-6; 9 bases map to TRBD1. Germline V gives CDR1 MNHNY, CDR2 SVGAGI (reference sequence). The V and J ends lost 6 bases and 7 bases, in that order; junction bases with no gene match: 4. The CDR3 runs to 13 residues.

This clonotype was counted between two and nine times. The rearrangement links TRBV28 to TRBJ2-7; D gene uncertain. Germline CDR1 MDHEN, CDR2 SYDVKM. CDR3 size: 14 residues. V lost 6 bases and J 5 bases, leaving 17 bases between the germline ends. The chain's CDR3 is CASRSTWGNHEQYF. The CDR3, as DNA: TGTGCCAGCAGGTCTACTTGGGGTAACCACGAGCAGTACTTC.

Details on this clonotype: This may arise from a read error, as a much more abundant clone is one base away. The chain is built from TRBV29-1 and TRBJ1-1, with D unresolved. Germline lookup yields CDR1 SQVTM and CDR2 ANQGSEA. Trimming took 5 bases from V and 0 from J, leaving 13 bases between them. This CDR3 region has 14 residues. Here the CDR3 reads CSVTILTMNTEAFF. The CDR3, as DNA: TGCAGCGTTACAATATTAACTATGAACACTGAAGCTTTCTTT.